This is a list of T cell receptor beta chains from one sample in a study of cytomegalovirus exposure and HLA in healthy donors. The repertoire was sequenced with immunoSEQ multiplex PCR; TCRdb's copy has only in-frame clones and lacks some. The data contain around 130,000 clones, around 80% of them seen just once; the ten biggest clones take up less than 2%. The sequenced material came from PBMCs. The source is a woman aged 40 to 50 in good health and CMV-seronegative. The CDR3 runs from the conserved cysteine through the conserved F or W. The D gene is left open where the match is weak. Clone size is given for some rows only: seen once, a few or many times, or a class if the clone is expanded.

>TRBJ1-1|-|-|TRBV27
TGTGCCAGCAGTTTATTAGTCAACACTGAAGCTTTCTTT
CASSLLVNTEAFF
>TRBJ2-7|TRBD1|once|TRBV15
TGTGCCACCAGCAGGGAACGGCCGGGACAGGGTGCCTACGAGCAGTGCTTC
CATSRERPGQGAYEQCF
>TRBJ2-3|-|-|TRBV28
TGTGCCAGCCAATATCGGAGGGGAACAGATACGCAGTATTTT
CASQYRRGTDTQYF
>TRBJ2-2|-|-|TRBV7-2
TGTGCCAGCAGCTTCGAGCTCACCGGGGAGCTGTTTTTT
CASSFELTGELFF
>TRBJ1-2|-|-|TRBV18
TGTGCCAGCTCACCAGAGCGGCACTATGGCTACACCTTC
CASSPERHYGYTF
>TRBJ2-5|-|-|TRBV9
TGTGCCAGCAGCGTTACGGGGTGGGGAGAGACCCAGTACTTC
CASSVTGWGETQYF
>TRBJ1-2|TRBD1|-|TRBV6-6
TGTGCCAGCAGTCCCCGGGACAGGGATGGCTACACCTTC
CASSPRDRDGYTF
>TRBJ2-1|-|once|TRBV15
TGTGCCACCAGCAGAGATTGGGCGGGAACCAATGAGCAGTTCTTC
CATSRDWAGTNEQFF
>TRBJ2-1|TRBD2|-|TRBV27
TGTGCCAGCAGTTTATGGTCTAGCGGGAGTAAATACAATGAGCAGTTCTTC
CASSLWSSGSKYNEQFF
>TRBJ1-4|TRBD1|-|TRBV6-6
TGTGCCAGCAGTTACGAAGGGACAGGGGGCGAAAAACTGTTTTTT
CASSYEGTGGEKLFF
>TRBJ1-6|TRBD1|-|TRBV5-1
TGCGCCAGCAGCTTGGTGGGACAGGGGAATTCACCCCTCCACTTT
CASSLVGQGNSPLHF
>TRBJ2-7|-|-|TRBV21-1
TGTGCCAGCAGCATCGGGACAGGGAAACGCTTAGAGCAGTACTTC
CASSIGTGKRLEQYF
>TRBJ2-6|-|once|TRBV11-1
TGTGCCAGCAGCGCCTCAGGGGTATTGGCCAACGTCCTGACTTTC
CASSASGVLANVLTF
>TRBJ2-5|TRBD2|-|TRBV9
TGTGCCAGCAGCGTAGGTACTAGCGGATTTCAAGAGACCCAGTACTTC
CASSVGTSGFQETQYF
>TRBJ2-2|-|-|TRBV4-1
TGCGCCAGCAGCCATCCTAAAGAGGGAGTGGGGAACACCGGGGAGCTGTTTTTT
CASSHPKEGVGNTGELFF
>TRBJ1-2|-|-|TRBV10-3
TGTGCCATCAGTTGGGACATAACTAACTATGGCTACACCTTC
CAISWDITNYGYTF
>TRBJ2-1|TRBD2|-|TRBV2
TGTGCCAGCAGTGAGATTAAGCGGGAGGGTCAAAATAGGCAGTTCTTC
CASSEIKREGQNRQFF
>TRBJ1-2|-|-|TRBV27
TGTGCCAGCAGTTTAAGGGGTCACTATGGCTACACCTTC
CASSLRGHYGYTF
>TRBJ1-1|TRBD1|-|TRBV5-6
TGTGCCAGCAGCTTCGGGACAGGGTCCACTGAAGCTTTCTTT
CASSFGTGSTEAFF
>TRBJ1-1|TRBD1|-|TRBV29-1
TGCAGCCTTCGGACAGGGGTTGCGGCTTTCTTT
CSLRTGVAAFF
>TRBJ2-5|-|few|TRBV15
TGTGCCACCAGCGCCGATGGAGGGGTTCGACAAGAGACCCAGTACTTC
CATSADGGVRQETQYF
>TRBJ2-3|TRBD2|-|TRBV12-5
TGTGCTAGTGGTTTGGTACTCGGTAGCGGGAGTCCAGATACGCAGTATTTT
CASGLVLGSGSPDTQYF
>TRBJ1-5|-|-|TRBV27
TGTGCCAGCAGTTCCCCCTACGATAGCAATCAGCCCCAGCATTTT
CASSSPYDSNQPQHF
>TRBJ1-1|-|-|TRBV7-3
TGTGCCAGCACCCCGTCGACAGCGAACACTGAAGCTTTCTTT
CASTPSTANTEAFF
>TRBJ1-2|TRBD1|-|TRBV28
TGTGCCAGCAGCCTCCCCCCAGGGGGCGACTATGGCTACACCTTC
CASSLPPGGDYGYTF
>TRBJ2-1|TRBD2|-|TRBV28
TGTGCCAGCAGTTCCATTGCGGGAGGGATGGGCAATGAGCAGTTCTTC
CASSSIAGGMGNEQFF
>TRBJ2-5|-|-|TRBV11-3
TGTGCCAGCAGCTTAGACCCCACAGGGATAGAGACCCAGTACTTC
CASSLDPTGIETQYF
>TRBJ2-7|TRBD2|-|TRBV28
TGTGCCAGCAGTCCCCCAACGGGGGGGGCCGGCGAGCAGTACTTC
CASSPPTGGAGEQYF
>TRBJ2-7|TRBD1|-|TRBV10-3
TGTGCCATCAGTCGGACAGGAACCTACGAGCAGTACTTC
CAISRTGTYEQYF
>TRBJ1-2|-|once|TRBV19
TGTGCCAGCAACCCGGGCAGGGCCTCTAACTATGGCTACACCTTC
CASNPGRASNYGYTF
>TRBJ2-2|-|-|TRBV13
TGTGCCAGCAGCACCCGACTAGTAACCACCGGGGAGCTGTTTTTT
CASSTRLVTTGELFF
>TRBJ1-3|TRBD1|-|TRBV6-5
TGTGCCAGCAGAACCGACAGGGGTGCTGGAAACACCATATATTTT
CASRTDRGAGNTIYF
>TRBJ1-2|TRBD1|few|TRBV29-1
TGCAGCGTCGCCTCCCCAGGGGGTGGCTACACCTTC
CSVASPGGGYTF
>TRBJ2-3|TRBD2|once|TRBV30
TGTGCCTGGGGACTAGCGGGGGGGGCAGTGGTGGATACGCAGTATTTT
CAWGLAGGAVVDTQYF
>TRBJ1-1|TRBD1|once|TRBV2
TGTGCCAGGGGCAGGGGGCCTACTGAAGCTTTCTTT
CARGRGPTEAFF
>TRBJ1-2|TRBD1|-|TRBV7-2
TGTGCCAGCAGCCCCACGACAGGGGGCGGGCTCGATGGCTACACCTTC
CASSPTTGGGLDGYTF
>TRBJ2-3|TRBD1|-|TRBV7-6
TGTGCCAGCAGCTTAGCACAGGGGGCAGATACGCAGTATTTT
CASSLAQGADTQYF
>TRBJ2-2|TRBD2|once|TRBV27
TGTGCCAGCAGTCCGATAGCGGGAGGCACCGGGGAGCTGTTTTTT
CASSPIAGGTGELFF
>TRBJ2-3|TRBD2|-|TRBV30
TGTGCCTGGAGTACTAGCGGCGATACGCAGTATTTT
CAWSTSGDTQYF
>TRBJ1-1|-|-|TRBV27
TGTGCCAGCGGGGCAGGACCGAACACTGAAGCTTTCTTT
CASGAGPNTEAFF
>TRBJ2-6|-|-|TRBV29-1
TGCAGCGTTCTTCCCCCAGGCTCTGGGGCCAACGGCCTGACTTTC
CSVLPPGSGANGLTF
>TRBJ2-7|-|-|TRBV7-3
TGTGCCAGCAGCTGGGACTCGCGTAGGGAGCAGTACTTC
CASSWDSRREQYF
>TRBJ1-4|TRBD1|-|TRBV27
TGTGCCAGCAGTTTATCCCGACAGGGGGCACGGGAAAAACTGTTTTTT
CASSLSRQGAREKLFF